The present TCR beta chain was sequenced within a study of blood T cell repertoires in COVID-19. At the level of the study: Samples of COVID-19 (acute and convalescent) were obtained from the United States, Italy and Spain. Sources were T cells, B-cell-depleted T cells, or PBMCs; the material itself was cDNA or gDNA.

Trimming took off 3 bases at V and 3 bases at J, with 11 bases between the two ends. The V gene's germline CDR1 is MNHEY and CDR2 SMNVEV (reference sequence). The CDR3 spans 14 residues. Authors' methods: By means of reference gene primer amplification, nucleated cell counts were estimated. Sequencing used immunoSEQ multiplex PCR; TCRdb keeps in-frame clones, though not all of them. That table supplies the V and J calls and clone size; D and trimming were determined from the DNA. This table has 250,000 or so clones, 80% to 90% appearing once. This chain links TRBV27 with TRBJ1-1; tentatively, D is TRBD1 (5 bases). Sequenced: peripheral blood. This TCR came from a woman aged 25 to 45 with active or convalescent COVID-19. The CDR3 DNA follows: TGTGCCAGCAGTTTTCAGGGAGGGGACACTGAAGCTTTCTTT. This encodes CASSFQGGDTEAFF.